Here is one T cell receptor beta chain with its context. What it binds is not known. There were TCR beta CDR3 regions amplified from RNA transcripts. The TCR CDR3 was amplified in a first-round RT-PCR using the HTBI primer set. In TCRdb, the multiplex PCR reads were re-called with MiXCR into one record per CDR3 protein. The repertoire holds 300,000 to 450,000 distinct CDR3 sequences, with roughly 14% as singletons. The data originate from a study of T cells in Graves' hyperthyroidism and ophthalmopathy. Per germline, CDR1 SNHLY and CDR2 FYNNEI. The CDR3 loop spans 16 amino acids. V shed 3 bases, J shed 2 bases, and the junction held 4 bases outside the gene matches. Findings and caveats of the study: Ophthalmopathy prediction by the model preceded onset by a median approximately 6.9 months.

Isolation of PBMCs was performed on around 9.3 ml fresh peripheral blood. Input material: blood. This chain connects TRBV2 to TRBJ2-7; 13 nucleotides match TRBD2. This TCR came from a woman aged 60-75 years with Graves' hyperthyroidism. The CDR3 is CASSDGTSGEAYEQYF. For the CDR3, the DNA is TGTGCCAGCAGTGACGGGACTAGCGGGGAAGCCTACGAGCAGTACTTC.